These 11 T cell receptor beta chains originate from one sample sequenced in a study of blood T cell repertoires in COVID-19 (dated by TCRdb to 2020 to 2021). Library construction relied on the immunoSEQ multiplex PCR assay. In TCRdb, the immuneACCESS table is reduced to in-frame sequences with V and J assigned. These tables do not hold every clone; where another copy was compared, an unresolved V gene accounts for under half, and the others remain unexplained. This sample gives roughly 200,000 clones in total; about three quarters of them show up just once. The ten largest clones take up 2.8% of the sample. Material: peripheral blood. The receptors were sampled from a woman aged 80 or over with active or convalescent COVID-19.

V gene TRBV5-1 combines with J gene TRBJ2-1; 11 nucleotides match TRBD2. Germline CDR1 SGHRS, CDR2 YFSETQ. There are 16 residues in the CDR3. V dropped 1 base and J dropped 4; count of bases not matched to a gene: 4. The CDR3 DNA reads TGCGCCAGCAGCTTGTCCGGGACTAGCGGATACAATGAGCAGTTCTTC. This encodes CASSLSGTSGYNEQFF.

This chain connects TRBV28 to TRBJ2-3; a possible D gene is TRBD2 (6 bases). This CDR3 comprises 15 residues. The germline CDR1 and CDR2 sequences are MDHEN and SYDVKM. Trimming took off 7 bases at V and 8 bases at J, with 22 bases between the two ends. The CDR3 sequence: CASMVGGGSDSTQYF. Written as DNA, the CDR3 is TGTGCCAGCATGGTAGGAGGAGGGTCGGATAGTACGCAGTATTTT.

The rearrangement links TRBV29-1 to TRBJ1-2; TRBD1 might be the D (6 bases). Between the trimmed V and J ends, which lost 7 bases and 2 bases, there was a span of 17 bases. The CDR3 totals 14 residues. Germline assignment: CDR1 SQVTM and CDR2 ANQGSEA. In DNA, the CDR3 is TGCAGCGCTGTACAGGGCTCCTTCAACTATGGCTACACCTTC. Translating it yields CSAVQGSFNYGYTF. The full variable domain, rest sourced from reference TRBV29-1 and TRBJ1-2, is SAVISQKPSRDICQRGTSLTIQCQVDSQVTMMFWYRQQPGQSLTLIATANQGSEATYESGFVIDKFPISRPNLTFSTLTVSNMSPEDSSIYLCSAVQGSFNYGYTFGSGTRLTVV.

The V call is TRBV4-1, the J call TRBJ1-4; unclear D gene. CDR3 size: 14 residues. Germline values: CDR1 MGHRA, CDR2 YSYEKL. Trimming cost V 1 base and J 7 bases, with 10 bases left between them. The CDR3 here is CASSQVREGEKLFF. Here the CDR3 DNA reads TGCGCCAGCAGCCAAGTAAGGGAGGGTGAAAAACTGTTTTTT.

This rearrangement joins TRBV2 to TRBJ1-5, with 8 bases lining up with TRBD1. Germline CDR1 and CDR2: SNHLY and FYNNEI. V trimming: 11 bases; J trimming: 2 bases; junction bases outside the gene matches: 5. The CDR3 runs to 13 residues. CDR3 region: CAVDRGGNQPQHF. The CDR3 region has the DNA TGTGCCGTAGACAGGGGTGGCAATCAGCCCCAGCATTTT.

The chain is built from TRBV27 and TRBJ1-1; 8 bases line up with TRBD1. V shed 4 bases, J shed 1 base, and the junction held 2 bases outside the gene matches. The CDR3 consists of 14 residues. Germline V CDR1 and CDR2: MNHEY, SMNVEV (reference sequence). The CDR3 DNA reads as TGTGCCAGCAGTTCCGACAGGGGGAACACTGAAGCTTTCTTT. The encoded protein is CASSSDRGNTEAFF.

This clone was found once. This chain links TRBV6-4 with TRBJ1-1, with 7 positions matching TRBD1. The CDR3 consists of 18 residues. The V and J ends lost 2 bases and 6 bases, in that order; junction bases with no gene match: 18. The germline V gene has CDR1 MRHNA and CDR2 SNTAGT. The CDR3: CASSDQGGQTTLIPEAFF. The CDR3 coding sequence is TGTGCCAGCAGTGACCAAGGGGGACAGACAACATTAATCCCTGAAGCTTTCTTT.

The J gene is TRBJ1-1, the V gene TRBV6-5, with D perhaps matching TRBD1 (5 bases). CDR1 MNHEY and CDR2 SVGAGI come from the germline V gene. The length of the CDR3 is 13 residues. The germline V and J ends were trimmed by 5 bases and 7 bases, with 14 bases remaining between them. CDR3 DNA: TGTGCCAGCAGTAGGGGAAGGGGCCTTGAAGCTTTCTTT. It is translated as CASSRGRGLEAFF.

The chain joins TRBV28 to TRBJ2-3; the match to TRBD1 covers 7 bases. V lost 6 bases, J lost 0 bases, and 3 bases stayed unmatched. This CDR3 region has 14 residues. Germline CDR1 MDHEN, CDR2 SYDVKM. CDR3 loop: CASSRGQSTDTQYF. The CDR3, as DNA: TGTGCCAGCAGCCGGGGACAGAGCACAGATACGCAGTATTTT.

The chain carries TRBV7-8 and TRBJ2-2; TRBD2 matches 7 bases. V trimming: 3 bases; J trimming: 5 bases; junction bases outside the gene matches: 6. This CDR3 is built from 15 residues. The germline CDR1 and CDR2 sequences are SGHVS and FQNEAQ. CDR3 region: CASSLPRLATGELFF. CDR3 DNA sequence: TGTGCCAGCAGCTTGCCAAGACTAGCTACCGGGGAGCTGTTTTTT.

The chain recombines TRBV28 with TRBJ2-7; the match to TRBD1 covers 10 bases. Germline V gives CDR1 MDHEN, CDR2 SYDVKM. Losses at the gene ends were 8 bases for V and 7 bases for J; bases not matched to a gene: 14. The CDR3 has 15 amino acids. The CDR3 region has the DNA TGTGCCAGCGTTAAGGGCGGGACAGGGGCAGGGGAGCAGTACTTC. Amino acids: CASVKGGTGAGEQYF.